A selection of T cell receptor beta chains follows, all from one sample in a study of cytomegalovirus exposure and HLA in healthy donors. Clones were sequenced by immunoSEQ multiplex PCR, and TCRdb holds only the in-frame ones, with some missing. The data hold 86,000 or so clones, with around 79% observed a single time. Sequences were obtained from PBMCs. Every receptor here comes from a woman between 35 and 50 years old in good health and CMV-seropositive. Both conserved end residues are part of each CDR3. The D gene is left open where the match is weak. Rows may omit the clone size; those that give it use once, few, many or a size class.

>-|TRBD2|TRBJ2-3|TRBV9
TGTGCCAGCAGCGCTATGGGACTAGCGGACACAGATACGCAGTATTTT
CASSAMGLADTDTQYF
>-|-|TRBJ1-1|TRBV7-8
TGTGCCAGCAGCTACCAGGCCCAGAACACTGAAGCTTTCTTT
CASSYQAQNTEAFF
>-|-|TRBJ2-2|TRBV4-2
TGTGCCAGCAGCTCCACGGCAGGGTACACCGGGGAGCTGTTTTTT
CASSSTAGYTGELFF
>-|TRBD1|TRBJ1-5|TRBV19
TGTGCCAGTAGTACTGACAGGGGACAGCCCCAGCATTTT
CASSTDRGQPQHF
>-|-|TRBJ1-4|TRBV5-1
TGCGCCAGCAGCTTTGACAGTCTAAATGAAAAACTGTTTTTT
CASSFDSLNEKLFF
>-|-|TRBJ1-3|TRBV27
TGTGCCAGCAGGACGGGTCCCTACTCTGGAAACACCATATATTTT
CASRTGPYSGNTIYF
>once|-|TRBJ2-1|TRBV2
TGTGCCAGCAGTGATAGAGACTTCGAGCAGTTCTTC
CASSDRDFEQFF
>-|-|TRBJ2-1|TRBV7-3
TGTGCCAGCAGCATCTACAGGTATGAGCAGTTCTTC
CASSIYRYEQFF
>-|TRBD1|TRBJ2-7|TRBV5-6
TGTGCCAGCAGCGCCGGGACAGGGGCGTACGAGCAGTACTTC
CASSAGTGAYEQYF
>-|-|TRBJ2-7|TRBV28
TGTGCCAGCAGTTTAGGAGGGGACTCGAGCTACGAGCAGTACTTC
CASSLGGDSSYEQYF
>-|-|TRBJ2-7|TRBV4-3
TGCGCCAGCAGCCAAGATCGGGGCTACGAGCAGTACTTC
CASSQDRGYEQYF
>few|TRBD1|TRBJ2-5|TRBV7-7
TGTGCTAGCAGCTTAGACAGGGCAGAGACCCAGTACTTC
CASSLDRAETQYF
>few|-|TRBJ1-5|TRBV28
TGTGCCAGCAGTTTGGCGGGGATCAATCAGCCCCAGCATTTT
CASSLAGINQPQHF
>-|TRBD2|TRBJ2-3|TRBV29-1
TGCAGCGTCGCAGGACTAGCGGGAGTAACAGATACGCAGTATTTT
CSVAGLAGVTDTQYF
>-|-|TRBJ2-7|TRBV19
TGTGCCAGTAGTATAGGACGGGGTTGGTCCTACGAGCAGTACTTC
CASSIGRGWSYEQYF
>-|-|TRBJ2-7|TRBV28
TGTGCCAGCAGGGCGGGATTAATCTACGAGCAGTACTTC
CASRAGLIYEQYF
>-|-|TRBJ2-2|TRBV12-2
TGTGCAAGTCGTCTTCCGCCATTACAGAACACCGGGGAGCTGTTTTTT
CASRLPPLQNTGELFF
>-|TRBD1|TRBJ2-2|TRBV25-1
TGTGCCAGCAGTCGGCAGGGGGCTGGCGGGGAGCTGTTTTTT
CASSRQGAGGELFF